This T cell receptor (beta chain) was obtained from a study of cytomegalovirus exposure and HLA in healthy donors. Whole-study context: It was reported in a later analysis that the 90 to 150 validation repertoires used the same platform as the roughly 670 first-cohort repertoires.

The CDR3 is 14 residues long. Germline lookup yields CDR1 MDHEN and CDR2 SYDVKM. V shed 2 bases and J 8 bases; nucleotides not matched to a gene: 6. Concerning this clone: What it binds is not known.

Overall study results and limits: Rare TCR sequences dominated, though some public TCRs recurred in many donors. Reports showed the classifier diagnosing cytomegalovirus status with high specificity and sensitivity.

Data came from immunoSEQ multiplex PCR; TCRdb stores just in-frame clones and leaves some out. Of approximately 220,000 clones listed, over 80% were seen once; the top ten hold more than 1%. The chain links TRBV28 to TRBJ2-1; 7 bases are shared with TRBD1. The clonotype originates from a woman younger than 35 in good health and CMV-seronegative. The specimen was PBMCs. The CDR3 protein is CASSLPTGWDEQFF. The CDR3 DNA follows: TGTGCCAGCAGTTTACCGACAGGGTGGGATGAGCAGTTCTTC.